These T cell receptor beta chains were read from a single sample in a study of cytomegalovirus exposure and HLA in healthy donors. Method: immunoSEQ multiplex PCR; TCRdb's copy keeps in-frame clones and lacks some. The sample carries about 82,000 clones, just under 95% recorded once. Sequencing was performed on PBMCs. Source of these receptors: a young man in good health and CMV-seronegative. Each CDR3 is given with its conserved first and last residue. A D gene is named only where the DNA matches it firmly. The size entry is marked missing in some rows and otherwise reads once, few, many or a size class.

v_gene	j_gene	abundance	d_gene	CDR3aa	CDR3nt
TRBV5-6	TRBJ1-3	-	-	CASSTISSGNTIYF	TGTGCCAGCAGCACCATTAGCTCTGGAAACACCATATATTTT
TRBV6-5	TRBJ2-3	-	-	CASSYSRGSTDTQYF	TGTGCCAGCAGTTACTCGCGCGGGAGCACAGATACGCAGTATTTT
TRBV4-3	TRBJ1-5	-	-	CASSPNLQGGNQPQHF	TGCGCCAGCAGCCCAAACTTACAGGGCGGGAATCAGCCCCAGCATTTT
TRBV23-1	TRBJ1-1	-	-	CASSQRPEGRNTEAFF	TGCGCCAGCAGTCAAAGGCCGGAGGGTAGGAACACTGAAGCTTTCTTT
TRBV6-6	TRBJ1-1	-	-	CASSRQGNTEAFF	TGTGCCAGCAGTCGTCAGGGGAACACTGAAGCTTTCTTT
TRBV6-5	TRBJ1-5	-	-	CASSSSGRRQPQHF	TGTGCCAGCAGTTCCTCAGGGAGGCGTCAGCCCCAGCATTTT
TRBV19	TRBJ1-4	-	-	CASSIVPRTNEKLFF	TGTGCCAGTAGTATTGTCCCGCGGACTAATGAAAAACTGTTTTTT
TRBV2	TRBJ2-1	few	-	CASTEARYNEQFF	TGTGCCAGCACCGAAGCCCGTTACAATGAGCAGTTCTTC
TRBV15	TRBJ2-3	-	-	CATSRTTEASTDTQYF	TGTGCCACCAGCAGGACGACAGAGGCTAGCACAGATACGCAGTATTTT
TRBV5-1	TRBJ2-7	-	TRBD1	CASSLGTGLHEQYF	TGCGCCAGCAGCTTAGGGACAGGGTTGCACGAGCAGTACTTC